Presented here are 30 T cell receptor beta chains from one specimen sequenced in a study of blood T cell repertoires in COVID-19. TCRdb keeps only in-frame clones here, not all; method: immunoSEQ multiplex PCR. Of roughly 170,000 clones listed, roughly nine tenths are singletons. Sequencing was done on a sample of peripheral blood. These receptors came from a man between 65 and 85 years old with active or convalescent COVID-19.

The rearrangement uses TRBV5-1 and TRBJ2-5; 9 nucleotides agree with TRBD1. Trimming cost V 3 bases and J 4 bases; bases outside gene matches: 7. The CDR3 spans 15 residues. Germline V lookup: CDR1 SGHRS, CDR2 YFSETQ. CDR3 sequence: CASSWRDRVSETQYF. The CDR3 nucleotides read TGCGCCAGCAGCTGGAGGGACAGGGTGTCAGAGACCCAGTACTTC.

The genes are TRBV7-6 and TRBJ2-2, with 7 nucleotides matching TRBD1. Trimming cost V 5 bases and J 2 bases; bases outside gene matches: 14. Germline V gene data show CDR1 as SGHVS and CDR2 as FNYEAQ. This CDR3 has 18 amino acids. CDR3 sequence reads: CASSPQNPGTVNTGELFF. CDR3 in DNA: TGTGCCAGCAGCCCACAAAACCCCGGGACAGTAAACACCGGGGAGCTGTTTTTT.

Only a few counts were recorded for this clone. The chain links TRBV28 to TRBJ1-1; D remains ambiguous. The CDR3 is made up of 14 amino acids. The germline gives CDR1 MDHEN, CDR2 SYDVKM. Trimming pared 6 bases from V and 2 bases from J, leaving 13 bases between. CDR3 nucleotide sequence: TGTGCCAGCAGGTTTCCCGGTACCAACACTGAAGCTTTCTTT. Translated, it gives CASRFPGTNTEAFF.

V and J are TRBV24-1 and TRBJ1-2; 7 nucleotides agree with TRBD1. Trimming removed 3 bases from V and 7 bases from J; junction bases left unmatched: 10. The CDR3 spans 15 residues. Germline CDR1 reads KGHDR; CDR2 reads SFDVKD. CDR3 residues: CATSDEGRGSGGYTF. The CDR3 coding sequence is TGTGCCACCAGTGATGAAGGCAGGGGGTCTGGTGGCTACACCTTC.

The chain carries TRBV30 and TRBJ2-3; a possible D gene is TRBD2 (5 bases). Trimming took off 2 bases at V and 2 bases at J, with 11 bases between the two ends. The germline V gene has CDR1 GTSNPN and CDR2 SVGIG (reference sequence). CDR3 length equals 14 residues. The CDR3 region has the DNA TGTGCCTGGAGTTTGAGCGGCGCCACAGATACGCAGTATTTT. Amino acid sequence: CAWSLSGATDTQYF. Drawing the rest from reference TRBV30 and TRBJ2-3, the complete variable domain is SQTIHQWPATLVQPVGSPLSLECTVEGTSNPNLYWYRQAAGRGLQLLFYSVGIGQISSEVPQNLSASRPQDRQFILSSKKLLLSDSGFYLCAWSLSGATDTQYFGPGTRLTVL.

The chain is built from TRBV27 and TRBJ1-1, with TRBD1 identical over 8 bases. This CDR3 is 14 amino acids long. CDR1 and CDR2 (germline): MNHEY, SMNVEV (reference sequence). With V trimmed by 6 bases and J by 5 bases, 8 bases remained unmatched. The CDR3 region is CASSRDRGRTEAFF. CDR3 sequence (DNA): TGTGCCAGCAGCCGAGACAGGGGAAGGACTGAAGCTTTCTTT.

The genes are TRBV2 and TRBJ1-1; D is unresolved. The length of the CDR3 is 11 residues. Trimming took 6 bases from V and 7 from J, leaving 9 bases between them. The germline gives CDR1 SNHLY, CDR2 FYNNEI. In DNA form, the CDR3 reads TGTGCCAGCAGGCGCCAGCGTGAAGCTTTCTTT. Translated: CASRRQREAFF. Filled out from reference TRBV2 and TRBJ1-1, the complete variable domain reads EPEVTQTPSHQVTQMGQEVILRCVPISNHLYFYWYRQILGQKVEFLVSFYNNEISEKSEIFDDQFSVERPDGSNFTLKIRSTKLEDSAMYFCASRRQREAFFGQGTRLTVV.

The chain has TRBV30 and TRBJ1-5; 7 bases map to TRBD1. Germline CDR1 and CDR2: GTSNPN and SVGIG (reference sequence). J was trimmed by 0 bases and V by 5 bases; bases with no gene match: 4. The CDR3 runs to 14 residues. For the CDR3, the DNA is TGTGCCTGGCGACAGGGCCATAGCAATCAGCCCCAGCATTTT. This gives the protein CAWRQGHSNQPQHF.

The CDR3 DNA follows: TGTGCCAGCAGTTTCCCCGGACAGGTCAATGAGCAGTTCTTC. This encodes CASSFPGQVNEQFF. This chain links TRBV27 with TRBJ2-1; 7 bases fit TRBD1. CDR1 is MNHEY and CDR2 is SMNVEV in the germline V gene (reference sequence). V lost 3 bases to trimming and J lost 6 bases; unmatched junction nucleotides: 5. This CDR3 is built from 14 residues.

This clone came up a few times. J is TRBJ1-5 and V is TRBV10-3, with 7 nucleotides matching TRBD1. Germline CDR1 and CDR2: ENHRY and SYGVKD. This CDR3 spans 15 amino acids. Trimming removed 10 bases from V and 3 bases from J; junction bases left unmatched: 12. CDR3 loop: CATSDRDRPNQPQHF. The CDR3 DNA follows: TGTGCCACCAGCGACCGGGACAGACCCAATCAGCCCCAGCATTTT.

There are a few counts of this clone. The CDR3 loop is CSVPRGWGHEQYF. The CDR3 DNA sequence: TGCAGCGTCCCCAGGGGGTGGGGTCACGAGCAGTACTTC. This sequence joins TRBV29-1 and TRBJ2-7, with 7 bases fitting TRBD1. Germline lookup yields CDR1 SQVTM and CDR2 ANQGSEA. This CDR3 has 13 residues. The V gene end was trimmed by 6 bases and the J gene end by 5 bases; junction bases not matched to a gene: 10.

This sequence joins TRBV5-1 and TRBJ1-3, with 7 bases identical to TRBD1. The germline V gene encodes CDR1 SGHRS and CDR2 YFSETQ. The junction had 8 bases not matched to a gene; V was cut back by 1 base and J by 4 bases. The CDR3 is 16 residues long. The CDR3 DNA reads as TGCGCCAGCAGCTTGTTTCGACAGGGTGGAGGAAACACCATATATTTT. This gives the protein CASSLFRQGGGNTIYF.

The chain has TRBV27 and TRBJ1-4; TRBD1 is a possible D gene (5 bases). The CDR3 is made up of 16 amino acids. Germline V gene lookup returns CDR1 MNHEY and CDR2 SMNVEV (reference sequence). V gave up 5 bases and J gave up 4 bases, with 17 bases separating them. The DNA of the CDR3 is TGTGCCAGCAGTCCCCTCGGGGGGGGGAGTAATGAAAAACTGTTTTTT. This codes for CASSPLGGGSNEKLFF.

This chain connects TRBV25-1 to TRBJ1-2; 8 nucleotides agree with TRBD1. The CDR3 has 15 amino acids. From germline, CDR1 is MGHDK and CDR2 SYGVNS. V shed 3 bases, J shed 5 bases, and the junction held 8 bases outside the gene matches. The CDR3 DNA reads as TGTGCCAGCAGTGAGCCGGACAGGGCAGGTTATGGCTACACCTTC. This translates into CASSEPDRAGYGYTF.

The chain has TRBV19 and TRBJ2-1; D remains ambiguous. Germline V gene lookup returns CDR1 LNHDA and CDR2 SQIVND (reference sequence). V was pared by 5 bases and J by 0 bases, with 17 bases between. The CDR3 consists of 17 residues. CDR3 amino acids: CASSAKAASASYNEQFF. The CDR3 DNA follows: TGTGCCAGTAGTGCAAAGGCCGCTAGTGCCTCCTACAATGAGCAGTTCTTC.

The V and J genes are TRBV19 and TRBJ1-3; D is perhaps TRBD1 (5 bases). The V gene's germline CDR1 is LNHDA and CDR2 SQIVND (reference sequence). With 6 bases removed from V and 2 bases from J, the gap between germline ends came to 8 bases. The CDR3 has 13 amino acids. The CDR3 DNA sequence: TGTGCCAGTAGCAGGGAAGCTGGAAACACCATATATTTT. This codes for CASSREAGNTIYF.

The CDR3: CASSQGQGGNQPQHF. CDR3 nucleotide sequence: TGTGCCAGCAGCCAGGGACAGGGTGGCAATCAGCCCCAGCATTTT. The chain recombines TRBV27 with TRBJ1-5, with 9 bases aligning to TRBD1. The CDR3 extends over 15 amino acids. V was pared by 6 bases and J by 2 bases, with 5 bases of the junction left unmatched. Germline V gives CDR1 MNHEY, CDR2 SMNVEV (reference sequence).

The chain has TRBV3-1 (or the pseudogene TRBV3-2) and TRBJ1-6, with D perhaps matching TRBD1 (5 bases). V was cut by 1 base and J by 11 bases, with 12 bases left in between. Germline lookup yields CDR1 LGHDT and CDR2 YNNKEL (reference sequence). The CDR3 extends over 14 amino acids. The CDR3, as DNA: TGTGCCAGCAGCCAAGTTGGGGCAGGGACACCCCTCCACTTT. This gives the protein CASSQVGAGTPLHF.

The table lists this clone with a count of one. The rearrangement links TRBV18 to TRBJ1-5, with 8 bases lining up with TRBD1. Germline loops: CDR1 KGHSH, CDR2 LQKENI. The CDR3 contains 15 residues. The ends lost 5 bases at V and 7 bases at J; junction bases unmatched: 10. CDR3 sequence: CASSARTGSLQPQHF. CDR3 DNA: TGTGCCAGCTCAGCGAGGACAGGGTCGTTACAGCCCCAGCATTTT.

This clone was seen a handful of times. The rearrangement links TRBV10-1 to TRBJ1-2; 10 positions agree with TRBD1. Germline V lookup: CDR1 WNHNN, CDR2 SYGVQD (reference sequence). The CDR3 runs to 17 residues. The J segment lost 4 bases and the V segment lost 3 bases, leaving 11 bases of the junction unmatched. The CDR3 nucleotides read TGCGCCAGCAGTGACGCCTACCGGGACAGGGGATCCTATGGCTACACCTTC. Translated, it gives CASSDAYRDRGSYGYTF.

The CDR3 sequence: CASTRGGLAGTEQFF. In nucleotides, the CDR3 is TGTGCCAGTACCCGAGGGGGACTAGCGGGGACTGAGCAGTTCTTC. The J gene is TRBJ2-1, the V gene TRBV19, with 13 bases that match TRBD2. The CDR3 runs 15 residues. The germline V gene encodes CDR1 LNHDA and CDR2 SQIVND (reference sequence). The trim removed 7 bases at V and 9 bases at J, leaving 9 bases unmatched.

CDR3 in amino acids: CASSFGADSRGYGYTF. The CDR3 DNA reads TGTGCCAGCAGCTTTGGGGCAGACAGCCGAGGATATGGCTACACCTTC. V is TRBV5-5 and J is TRBJ1-2; D might be TRBD1 (5 bases). The V end was cut by 2 bases, the J end by 5 bases, with 19 bases between. Germline values: CDR1 SGHKS, CDR2 YYEKEE (reference sequence). CDR3 length equals 16 residues.

The V call is TRBV6-6, the J call TRBJ1-6, with a tentative D call TRBD1 (6 bases). The CDR3 spans 15 residues. Between the trimmed V and J ends, which lost 6 bases and 8 bases, there was a span of 17 bases. Germline lookup yields CDR1 MNHNY and CDR2 SVGAGI (reference sequence). The CDR3, as DNA: TGTGCCAGCAGCCGAAGTGGGACACCAGATTCACCCCTCCACTTT. Translation: CASSRSGTPDSPLHF.

As DNA, the CDR3 is TGTGCCATCAGTGAGTCGGGGGCCCCCGATGGCTACACCTTC. Its translation is CAISESGAPDGYTF. This chain links TRBV10-3 with TRBJ1-2; D possibly corresponds to TRBD1 (6 bases). Germline assignment: CDR1 ENHRY and CDR2 SYGVKD. V dropped 0 bases and J dropped 6 bases, with 11 bases sitting between them. The CDR3 consists of 14 residues.

The rearrangement uses TRBV4-3 and TRBJ2-7, with TRBD1 matching 9 bases. The junction had 3 bases not matched to a gene; V was cut back by 0 bases and J by 3 bases. Germline values: CDR1 LGHNA, CDR2 YSLEER. The CDR3 has 15 residues. DNA for the CDR3: TGCGCCAGCAGCCAAGATTGGGACAGGGACTACGAGCAGTACTTC. Translating it yields CASSQDWDRDYEQYF.

The chain joins TRBV14 to TRBJ1-2; no reliable D call. CDR1 SGHDN and CDR2 FVKESK come from the germline V gene. The CDR3 consists of 16 residues. The V end lost 4 bases, the J end lost 1 base, and 16 bases lay between the germline ends. CDR3 nucleotide sequence: TGTGCCAGCAGCCCCCCCGAGCAGCTAGTTAACTATGGCTACACCTTC. Translating gives CASSPPEQLVNYGYTF.

The rearrangement uses TRBV11-2 and TRBJ1-2; D gene unclear. CDR1 SGHAT and CDR2 FQNNGV come from the germline V gene. This CDR3 region has 13 residues. V lost 4 bases to trimming and J lost 4 bases, with 10 bases between them. The CDR3, as DNA: TGTGCCAGCAGCTCCGGGAGTGTCTATGGCTACACCTTC. This translates into CASSSGSVYGYTF.

The gene calls are TRBV28 and TRBJ1-1, with D unclear. This CDR3 comprises 15 residues. Between the trimmed V and J ends, which lost 3 bases and 1 base, there was a span of 12 bases. Germline-derived CDR1 and CDR2 are MDHEN and SYDVKM. The CDR3 loop reads CASSLTYRQNTEAFF. The CDR3 DNA is TGTGCCAGCAGTTTGACATATCGACAGAACACTGAAGCTTTCTTT.

The rearrangement uses TRBV11-2 and TRBJ1-3; a weak D match, TRBD1 (6 bases). Germline assignment: CDR1 SGHAT and CDR2 FQNNGV. V lost 5 bases to trimming and J lost 0 bases, with 17 bases between them. This CDR3 contains 17 residues. The CDR3 DNA is TGTGCCAGCAGCCGACCGGGACACCGAAACTCTGGAAACACCATATATTTT. It yields the protein CASSRPGHRNSGNTIYF.

The V and J genes are TRBV29-1 and TRBJ2-7; 7 nucleotides match TRBD2. The germline gives CDR1 SQVTM, CDR2 ANQGSEA. This CDR3 region has 13 residues. V lost 5 bases to trimming and J lost 6 bases; unmatched junction nucleotides: 10. The CDR3 bases are TGCAGCGTTCCTGGGGGGGGTTCGGGCGAGCAGTACTTC. It translates to CSVPGGGSGEQYF.